This record covers a single T cell receptor beta chain. Antigen: not known. Trimming at V came to 6 bases and at J to 4 bases, leaving 7 bases not matched to a gene. The germline V gene has CDR1 MDHEN and CDR2 SYDVKM. This CDR3 is built from 14 residues. Measured with immunoSEQ multiplex PCR; TCRdb has only the in-frame clones, and not every one. This repertoire shows approximately 33,000 clones, roughly 90% found once; its top ten account for over 8.5%. The data were taken from a study of OX40 agonist ivuxolimab in advanced cancers. The wider study: Every 2 weeks, ivuxolimab was infused into the patients intravenously at between 0.01 and 10 mg/kg. Partial responses occurred in three patients (one hepatocellular carcinoma, two cutaneous melanoma).

Notes on the study in general: Doses of 0.1 to 3.0 mg/kg were accompanied by clonal expansion of CD4+ and CD8+ blood T cells by week 6.

This specimen was CD4+ or CD8+ T cells sorted from blood, taken in a trial of the OX40 agonist ivuxolimab. The clonotype was recovered from an adult with an advanced solid tumor such as melanoma, head and neck, liver or kidney cancer. This chain links TRBV28 with TRBJ1-1; 8 bases line up with TRBD1. CDR3: CASSLDRASTEAFF. The CDR3 nucleotides are TGTGCCAGCAGCTTGGACAGGGCGTCCACTGAAGCTTTCTTT.